This entry is about one T cell receptor beta chain. Antigen unknown. The data stem from a study of T cell responses to AZD1222 COVID-19 vaccine. Overall study results and limits: Nearly half of spike-specific TCRs reportedly target unmutated variant regions. The CD4 TCRs associated with vaccination extended across spike and predominated at 160-218 and 743-854. Samples come after the peak T cell response, not at day 14. The breadth and depth of Spike-specific TCRs increased once two AZD1222 doses had been given.

Some clones are missing from TCRdb's copy, which holds only in-frame ones; the method was immunoSEQ multiplex PCR. The sample has 100,000 to 130,000 clones; 70% to 90% are singletons. The receptor's source is an adult who received the AZD1222 COVID-19 vaccine. The specimen comprised peripheral blood, sampled 28 days after the second AZD1222 dose.

The CDR3 nucleotides read TGTGCCAGCAGCTATGTCCGAGGGGACTCACCCCTCCACTTT. Protein sequence: CASSYVRGDSPLHF. The rearrangement uses TRBV7-9 and TRBJ1-6, with a possible D match to TRBD1 (5 bases). V lost 4 bases and J lost 10, with 14 bases in between. CDR3 length equals 14 residues. Germline loops: CDR1 SEHNR, CDR2 FQNEAQ (reference sequence).